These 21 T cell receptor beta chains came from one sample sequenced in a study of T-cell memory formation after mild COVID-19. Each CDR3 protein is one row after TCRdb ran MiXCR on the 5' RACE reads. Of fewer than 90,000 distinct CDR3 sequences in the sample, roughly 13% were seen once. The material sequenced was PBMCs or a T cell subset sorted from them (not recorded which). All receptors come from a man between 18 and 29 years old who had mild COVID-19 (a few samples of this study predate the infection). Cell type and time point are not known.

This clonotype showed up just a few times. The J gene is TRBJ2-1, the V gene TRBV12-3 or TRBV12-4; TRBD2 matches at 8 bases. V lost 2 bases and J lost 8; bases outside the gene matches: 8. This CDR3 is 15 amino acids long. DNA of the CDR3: TGTGCCAGCAGTTTATACAGCGGGGGCACGGATGAGCAGTTCTTC. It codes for CASSLYSGGTDEQFF.

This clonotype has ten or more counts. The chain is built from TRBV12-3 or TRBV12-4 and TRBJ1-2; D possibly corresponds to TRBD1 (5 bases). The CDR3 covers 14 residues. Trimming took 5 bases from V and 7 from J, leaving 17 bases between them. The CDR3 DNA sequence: TGTGCCAGCAGTCTTGGGACGGGAGAGGCTGGCTACACCTTC. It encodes CASSLGTGEAGYTF.

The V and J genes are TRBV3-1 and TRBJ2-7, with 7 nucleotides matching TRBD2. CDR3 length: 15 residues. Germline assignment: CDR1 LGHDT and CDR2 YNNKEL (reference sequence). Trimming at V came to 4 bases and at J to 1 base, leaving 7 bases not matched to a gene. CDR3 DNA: TGTGCCAGCAGCCTCTTCCCAGCGGGGTCCTACGAGCAGTACTTC. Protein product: CASSLFPAGSYEQYF.

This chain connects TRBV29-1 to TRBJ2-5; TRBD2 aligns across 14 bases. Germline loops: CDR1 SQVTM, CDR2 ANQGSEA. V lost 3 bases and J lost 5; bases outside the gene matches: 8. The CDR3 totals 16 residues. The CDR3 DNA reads TGCAGCGTTGAGGGGACTAGCGGGGGCCTCTGGGAGACCCAGTACTTC. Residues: CSVEGTSGGLWETQYF.

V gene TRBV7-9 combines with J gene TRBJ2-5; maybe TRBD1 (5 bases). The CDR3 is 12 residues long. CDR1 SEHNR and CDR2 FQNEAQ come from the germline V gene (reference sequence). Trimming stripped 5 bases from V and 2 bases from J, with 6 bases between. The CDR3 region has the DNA TGTGCCAGCAGCCGACAGCAAGAGACCCAGTACTTC. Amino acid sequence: CASSRQQETQYF.

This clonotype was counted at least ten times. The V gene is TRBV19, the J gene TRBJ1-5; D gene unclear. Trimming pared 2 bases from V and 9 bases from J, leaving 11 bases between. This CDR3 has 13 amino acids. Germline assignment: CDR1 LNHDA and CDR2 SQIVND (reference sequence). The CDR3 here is CASSISASLPQHF. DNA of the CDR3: TGTGCCAGTAGTATATCTGCATCATTGCCCCAGCATTTT.

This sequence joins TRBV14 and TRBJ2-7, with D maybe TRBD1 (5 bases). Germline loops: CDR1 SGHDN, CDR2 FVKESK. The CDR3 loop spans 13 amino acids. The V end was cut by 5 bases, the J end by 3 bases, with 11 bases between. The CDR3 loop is CASSTQGYYEQYF. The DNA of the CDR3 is TGTGCCAGCAGCACCCAGGGTTACTACGAGCAGTACTTC.

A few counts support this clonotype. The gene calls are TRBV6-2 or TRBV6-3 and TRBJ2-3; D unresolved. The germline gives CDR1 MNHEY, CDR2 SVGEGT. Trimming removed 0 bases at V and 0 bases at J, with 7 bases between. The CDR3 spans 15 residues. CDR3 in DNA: TGTGCCAGCAGTTACTCGAATCTCAGCACAGATACGCAGTATTTT. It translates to CASSYSNLSTDTQYF.

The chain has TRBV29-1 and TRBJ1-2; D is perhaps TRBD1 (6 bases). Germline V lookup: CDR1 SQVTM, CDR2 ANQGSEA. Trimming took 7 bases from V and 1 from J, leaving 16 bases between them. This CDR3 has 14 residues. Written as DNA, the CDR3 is TGCAGCGACATAAAGACAGGAAATAACTATGGCTACACCTTC. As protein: CSDIKTGNNYGYTF.

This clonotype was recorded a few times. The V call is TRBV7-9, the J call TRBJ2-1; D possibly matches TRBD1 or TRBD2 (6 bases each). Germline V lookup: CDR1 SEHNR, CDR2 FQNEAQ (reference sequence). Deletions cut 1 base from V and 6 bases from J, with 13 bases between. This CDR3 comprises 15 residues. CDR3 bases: TGTGCCAGCAGCTTAGTAAGACTAGGGGGCAATGAGCAGTTCTTC. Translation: CASSLVRLGGNEQFF.

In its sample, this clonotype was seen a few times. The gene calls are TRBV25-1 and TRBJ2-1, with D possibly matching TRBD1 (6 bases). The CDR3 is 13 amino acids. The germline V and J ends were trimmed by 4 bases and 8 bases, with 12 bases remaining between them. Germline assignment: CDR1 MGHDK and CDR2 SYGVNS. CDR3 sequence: CASSVGARDEQFF. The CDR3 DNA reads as TGTGCCAGCAGTGTGGGGGCCCGCGATGAGCAGTTCTTC. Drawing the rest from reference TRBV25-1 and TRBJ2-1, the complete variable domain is EADIYQTPRYLVIGTGKKITLECSQTMGHDKMYWYQQDPGMELHLIHYSYGVNSTEKGDLSSESTVSRIRTEHFPLTLESARPSHTSQYLCASSVGARDEQFFGPGTRLTVL.

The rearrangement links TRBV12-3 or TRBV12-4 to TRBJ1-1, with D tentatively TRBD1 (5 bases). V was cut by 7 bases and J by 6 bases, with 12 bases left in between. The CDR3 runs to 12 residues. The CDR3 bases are TGTGCCAGCACTGGGGCGGGCCCTGAAGCTTTCTTT. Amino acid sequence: CASTGAGPEAFF.

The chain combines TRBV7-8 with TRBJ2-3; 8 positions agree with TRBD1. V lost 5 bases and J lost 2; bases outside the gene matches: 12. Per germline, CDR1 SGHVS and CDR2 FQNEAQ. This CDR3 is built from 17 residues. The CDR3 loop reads CASSNRGATLLTDTQYF. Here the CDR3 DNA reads TGTGCCAGCAGCAACAGGGGGGCAACCCTGCTCACAGATACGCAGTATTTT.

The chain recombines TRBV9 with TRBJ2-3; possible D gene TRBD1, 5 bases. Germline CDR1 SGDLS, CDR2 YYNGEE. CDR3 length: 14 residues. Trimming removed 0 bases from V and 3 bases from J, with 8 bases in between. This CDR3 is CASSVERGTDTQYF. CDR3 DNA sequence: TGTGCCAGCAGCGTAGAAAGGGGTACAGATACGCAGTATTTT.

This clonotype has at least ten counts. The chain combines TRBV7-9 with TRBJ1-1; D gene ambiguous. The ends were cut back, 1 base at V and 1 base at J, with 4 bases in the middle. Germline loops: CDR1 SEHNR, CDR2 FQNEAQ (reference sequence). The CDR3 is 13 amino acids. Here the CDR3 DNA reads TGTGCCAGCAGCTTAGACTCGAACACTGAAGCTTTCTTT. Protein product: CASSLDSNTEAFF.

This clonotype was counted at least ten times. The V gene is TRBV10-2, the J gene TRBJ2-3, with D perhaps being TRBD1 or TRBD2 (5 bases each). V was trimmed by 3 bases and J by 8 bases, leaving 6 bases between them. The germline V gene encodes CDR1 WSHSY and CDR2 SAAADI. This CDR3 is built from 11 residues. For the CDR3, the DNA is TGCGCCAGCAGTGATGGGGGTACGCAGTATTTT. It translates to CASSDGGTQYF.

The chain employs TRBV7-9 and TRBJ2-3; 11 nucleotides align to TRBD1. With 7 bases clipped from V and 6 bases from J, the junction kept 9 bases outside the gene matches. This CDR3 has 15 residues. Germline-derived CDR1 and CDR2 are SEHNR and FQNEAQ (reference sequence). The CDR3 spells CASTGRTGGEDTQYF. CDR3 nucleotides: TGTGCCAGCACCGGAAGGACAGGGGGCGAGGATACGCAGTATTTT. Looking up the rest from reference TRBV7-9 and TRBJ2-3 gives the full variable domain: DTGVSQNPRHKITKRGQNVTFRCDPISEHNRLYWYRQTLGQGPEFLTYFQNEAQLEKSRLLSDRFSAERPKGSFSTLEIQRTEQGDSAMYLCASTGRTGGEDTQYFGPGTRLTVL.

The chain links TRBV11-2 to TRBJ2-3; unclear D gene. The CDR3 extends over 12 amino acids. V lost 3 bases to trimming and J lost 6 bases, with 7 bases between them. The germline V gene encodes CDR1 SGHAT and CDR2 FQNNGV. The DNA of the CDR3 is TGTGCCAGCAGCTTCGCCGCGGATACGCAGTATTTT. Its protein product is CASSFAADTQYF.

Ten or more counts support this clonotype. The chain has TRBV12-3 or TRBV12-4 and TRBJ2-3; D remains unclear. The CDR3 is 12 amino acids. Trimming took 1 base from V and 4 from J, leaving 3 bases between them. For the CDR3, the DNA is TGTGCCAGCAGTTTAGGGGCAGATACGCAGTATTTT. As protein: CASSLGADTQYF.

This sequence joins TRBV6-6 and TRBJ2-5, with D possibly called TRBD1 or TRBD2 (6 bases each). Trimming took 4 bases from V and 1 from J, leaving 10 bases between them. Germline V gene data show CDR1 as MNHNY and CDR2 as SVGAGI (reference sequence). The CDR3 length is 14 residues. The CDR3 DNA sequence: TGTGCCAGCAGTTTTAGGGGGGCCCAAGAGACCCAGTACTTC. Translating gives CASSFRGAQETQYF.

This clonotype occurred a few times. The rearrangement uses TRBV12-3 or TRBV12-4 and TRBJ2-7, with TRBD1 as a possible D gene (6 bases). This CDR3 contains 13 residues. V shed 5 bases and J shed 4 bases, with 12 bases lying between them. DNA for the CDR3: TGTGCCAGCAGTACAGGACAGCCGTACGAGCAGTACGTC. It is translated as CASSTGQPYEQYV.